The rows below give T cell receptor beta chains drawn from one sample of a study of OX40 agonist ivuxolimab in advanced cancers. TCRdb's table, derived via immunoSEQ multiplex PCR, lists solely in-frame clones and lacks some. The sample records 45,000 to 65,000 clones, roughly four fifths being singletons. Sequencing was performed on CD4+ or CD8+ T cells sorted from blood, taken in a trial of the OX40 agonist ivuxolimab. These TCRs come from an adult with an advanced solid tumor such as melanoma, head and neck, liver or kidney cancer. Each CDR3 is given without its conserved first and last residue. D genes are given only for firm matches. Size is omitted from some rows. Given values are once, few, many or a class for expanded clones.

d_call | j_call | clone_size | v_call | cdr3_aa
TRBD2 | TRBJ2-3 | . | TRBV4-1 | ASSQQLAGTDTQY
TRBD2 | TRBJ2-7 | . | TRBV4-1 | ASSPWTSGGASYEQY
. | TRBJ1-5 | few | TRBV19 | ASSIDGGRGPSGVGNQPQH
. | TRBJ2-7 | . | TRBV5-1 | ASSLGTGKAYEQY
TRBD1 | TRBJ1-2 | few | TRBV7-9 | ASTQQRTGDGYT
. | TRBJ1-4 | . | TRBV6-4 | ASSQPGTRNEKLF
TRBD1 | TRBJ2-6 | . | TRBV19 | ASSSRGTGGAGANVLT
. | TRBJ2-3 | . | TRBV5-8 | ASSLEIGDSTDTQY
. | TRBJ2-5 | . | TRBV5-8 | ASSRQDPPQY
TRBD2 | TRBJ2-5 | medium-sized | TRBV5-6 | ASSVLLAGLGETQY
. | TRBJ2-1 | once | TRBV6-5 | ASSYGRNEQF
. | TRBJ2-7 | once | TRBV14 | ASSQINKWGDTGSYEQY
TRBD2 | TRBJ2-3 | . | TRBV19 | ASSPLAGGPGTDTQY
TRBD1 | TRBJ1-4 | . | TRBV7-9 | ASSYYLGGAWVEKLF
. | TRBJ1-1 | few | TRBV6-1 | ASLSLPRATEAF
TRBD1 | TRBJ2-7 | . | TRBV6-5 | ASSSDRIYEQY
. | TRBJ2-7 | . | TRBV6-1 | ASTSGSSDY
. | TRBJ2-7 | . | TRBV5-4 | ASSLEGTDYEQY
. | TRBJ1-6 | few | TRBV11-1 | ASSQQGDNSPLH
. | TRBJ2-3 | . | TRBV5-1 | ASSSMTTDTQY
. | TRBJ2-6 | . | TRBV11-2 | ASRRPGEASGANVLT
TRBD1 | TRBJ2-5 | . | TRBV5-6 | ASSRTGTVKETQY
. | TRBJ1-3 | . | TRBV5-4 | ASSLEGGSLGNTIY
. | TRBJ1-1 | . | TRBV7-2 | ASSLTENTEAF
. | TRBJ1-2 | . | TRBV25-1 | ASSVAGDYGYT